These 23 T cell receptor beta chains share one sample of origin, sequenced in a study of STAT5B mutations in CD4+ large granular lymphocyte leukemia. Assay used: immunoSEQ multiplex PCR; TCRdb lists only in-frame clones, some missing. Seen here are around 8,100 clones, 76% observed once, and the top ten hold roughly 66%. The sequenced sample was PBMCs. The receptors derive from a woman aged 55-75 years with CD4+ T-cell large granular lymphocyte leukemia.

The chain employs TRBV7-9 and TRBJ1-2, with a possible D match to TRBD1 (6 bases). The germline V gene encodes CDR1 SEHNR and CDR2 FQNEAQ (reference sequence). CDR3 size: 15 residues. Trimming took 3 bases from V and 2 from J, leaving 13 bases between them. CDR3 loop: CASSLGGGSNYGYTF. Here the CDR3 DNA reads TGTGCCAGCAGCTTGGGGGGGGGCTCCAACTATGGCTACACCTTC. The complete variable domain, with remaining parts taken from reference TRBV7-9 and TRBJ1-2, reads DTGVSQNPRHKITKRGQNVTFRCDPISEHNRLYWYRQTLGQGPEFLTYFQNEAQLEKSRLLSDRFSAERPKGSFSTLEIQRTEQGDSAMYLCASSLGGGSNYGYTFGSGTRLTVV.

V usage is TRBV5-6 and J usage is TRBJ1-3, with TRBD1 as a possible D gene (5 bases). The CDR3 covers 16 residues. CDR1 is SGHDT and CDR2 is YYEEEE in the germline V gene. V dropped 4 bases and J dropped 0 bases, with 14 bases sitting between them. For the CDR3, the DNA is TGTGCCAGCAGCAGGTTGGGGCTGAGCTCTGGAAACACCATATATTTT. It is translated as CASSRLGLSSGNTIYF.

This rearrangement joins TRBV18 to TRBJ2-7, with no clear D. Trimming cost V 2 bases and J 0 bases, with 5 bases left between them. This CDR3 region has 13 residues. CDR1 and CDR2 (germline): KGHSH, LQKENI. The CDR3 DNA sequence: TGTGCCAGCTCACCAAAGCTCTCCTACGAGCAGTACTTC. Translated: CASSPKLSYEQYF. Full variable domain (missing parts from reference TRBV18 and TRBJ2-7): NAGVMQNPRHLVRRRGQEARLRCSPMKGHSHVYWYRQLPEEGLKFMVYLQKENIIDESGMPKERFSAEFPKEGPSILRIQQVVRGDSAAYFCASSPKLSYEQYFGPGTRLTVT.

The chain uses TRBV18 and TRBJ1-2; D gene unclear. Germline V gives CDR1 KGHSH, CDR2 LQKENI. The CDR3 is made up of 15 amino acids. Trimming removed 3 bases at V and 2 bases at J, with 13 bases between. The CDR3 bases are TGTGCCAGCTCACCTCCCCTTACATCGAACTATGGCTACACCTTC. Protein sequence: CASSPPLTSNYGYTF.

Here the CDR3 reads CASSQDAQWGYNEQFF. For the CDR3, the DNA is TGCGCCAGCAGCCAAGACGCTCAGTGGGGCTACAATGAGCAGTTCTTC. The gene calls are TRBV4-1 and TRBJ2-1; D gene uncertain. This CDR3 region has 16 residues. The germline V gene encodes CDR1 MGHRA and CDR2 YSYEKL. With 0 bases removed from V and 3 bases from J, the gap between germline ends came to 12 bases.

This clone was detected only a few times. This rearrangement joins TRBV7-9 to TRBJ1-5; D possibly corresponds to TRBD1 (5 bases). CDR3 length: 15 amino acids. The V gene's germline CDR1 is SEHNR and CDR2 FQNEAQ (reference sequence). The ends were cut back, 1 base at V and 7 bases at J, with 14 bases in the middle. In DNA form, the CDR3 reads TGTGCCAGCAGCTTAGAAGGGGCCGCAACGCAGCCCCAGCATTTT. It codes for CASSLEGAATQPQHF.

This clone was seen only a few times. The genes are TRBV11-3 and TRBJ2-7, with a tentative D call TRBD1 (5 bases). CDR3 length: 15 residues. The germline CDR1 and CDR2 sequences are SGHNT and YENEEA. Trimming took off 5 bases at V and 6 bases at J, with 20 bases between the two ends. CDR3 amino acids: CASSPPRASGIEQYF. In DNA form, the CDR3 reads TGTGCCAGCAGCCCGCCCAGGGCGTCCGGAATCGAGCAGTACTTC.

V gene TRBV28 combines with J gene TRBJ1-5; D gene ambiguous. This CDR3 region has 13 residues. The V and J ends lost 5 bases and 3 bases respectively, with 8 bases between them. The V gene's germline CDR1 is MDHEN and CDR2 SYDVKM. CDR3 in DNA: TGTGCCAGCAGTGCCCCTCCCAATCAGCCCCAGCATTTT. This encodes CASSAPPNQPQHF.

The genes are TRBV30 and TRBJ2-1; D is unresolved. V lost 3 bases and J 7 bases, leaving 7 bases between the germline ends. This CDR3 has 11 residues. From germline, CDR1 is GTSNPN and CDR2 SVGIG (reference sequence). CDR3 bases: TGTGCCTGGAGAAAGAGGAATGAGCAGTTCTTC. This gives the protein CAWRKRNEQFF.

The chain carries TRBV7-2 and TRBJ2-5, with D maybe TRBD1 (5 bases). CDR3 length: 17 residues. V gave up 1 base and J gave up 5 bases, with 20 bases separating them. In germline, CDR1 is SGHTA, CDR2 FQGNSA. In nucleotides, the CDR3 is TGTGCCAGCAGCTTAGTAGTTAGGGGAATTCCCCAGGAGACCCAGTACTTC. Residues: CASSLVVRGIPQETQYF.

This chain uses TRBV5-4 with TRBJ2-7; no definite D call. Trimming cost V 0 bases and J 1 base, with 11 bases left between them. Germline loops: CDR1 SGHNT, CDR2 YYREEE (reference sequence). CDR3 size: 15 residues. The CDR3 DNA follows: TGTGCCAGCAGCTTGGAACCCGGTGGATCCTACGAGCAGTACTTC. Protein: CASSLEPGGSYEQYF.

The rearrangement uses TRBV6-5 and TRBJ2-1; the match to TRBD2 covers 7 bases. V was clipped by 5 bases and J by 2 bases; unmatched bases: 3. The length of the CDR3 is 14 residues. From germline, CDR1 is MNHEY and CDR2 SVGAGI. The CDR3 nucleotides are TGTGCCAGCAGTCTACGGGGGGCCTACAATGAGCAGTTCTTC. Its protein is CASSLRGAYNEQFF.

This clone was detected a few times. The chain couples TRBV19 to TRBJ1-6; possibly TRBD1 for D (6 bases). Germline CDR1 and CDR2: LNHDA and SQIVND (reference sequence). The CDR3 runs to 15 residues. Trimming stripped 5 bases from V and 6 bases from J, with 14 bases between. DNA of the CDR3: TGTGCCAGTAGTTCCGGGACATATGGTAATTCACCCCTCCACTTT. Its translation: CASSSGTYGNSPLHF. The full variable domain, completed using reference TRBV19 and TRBJ1-6, is DGGITQSPKYLFRKEGQNVTLSCEQNLNHDAMYWYRQDPGQGLRLIYYSQIVNDFQKGDIAEGYSVSREKKESFPLTVTSAQKNPTAFYLCASSSGTYGNSPLHFGNGTRLTVT.

This clone was picked up a small number of times. The chain carries TRBV30 and TRBJ1-2, with D unclear. V lost 2 bases and J lost 8, with 12 bases in between. The CDR3 has 12 residues. Germline V gene sequence: CDR1 GTSNPN, CDR2 SVGIG (reference sequence). CDR3 protein: CAWSIAPWGYTF. The CDR3 DNA follows: TGTGCCTGGAGTATAGCACCCTGGGGCTACACCTTC. Full variable domain (remainder filled in from reference TRBV30 and TRBJ1-2): SQTIHQWPATLVQPVGSPLSLECTVEGTSNPNLYWYRQAAGRGLQLLFYSVGIGQISSEVPQNLSASRPQDRQFILSSKKLLLSDSGFYLCAWSIAPWGYTFGSGTRLTVV.

V gene TRBV18 combines with J gene TRBJ2-7, with D unclear. The CDR3 is made up of 12 amino acids. V lost 4 bases and J lost 5, with 9 bases in between. The germline gives CDR1 KGHSH, CDR2 LQKENI. CDR3 residues: CASSQRWNEQYF. The CDR3 region has the DNA TGTGCCAGCTCACAAAGGTGGAACGAGCAGTACTTC.

The V and J genes are TRBV6-6 and TRBJ1-5; a possible D gene is TRBD1 (5 bases). The CDR3 has 15 residues. V lost 5 bases and J 1 base, leaving 12 bases between the germline ends. Germline lookup yields CDR1 MNHNY and CDR2 SVGAGI (reference sequence). As DNA, the CDR3 is TGTGCCAGCAGTCCCCGGGGCCAGAGCAATCAGCCCCAGCATTTT. Protein sequence: CASSPRGQSNQPQHF.

This chain links TRBV27 with TRBJ2-7; TRBD1 agrees at 10 bases. Per germline, CDR1 MNHEY and CDR2 SMNVEV (reference sequence). V lost 7 bases and J lost 6; bases outside the gene matches: 9. This CDR3 spans 14 amino acids. CDR3 nucleotide sequence: TGTGCCAGCACCGGACAGGGGGACATACCCGAGCAGTACTTC. This gives the protein CASTGQGDIPEQYF.

There are a few counts of this clone. V is TRBV29-1 and J is TRBJ1-5; TRBD1 agrees at 7 bases. The CDR3 length is 14 residues. Trimming at V came to 4 bases and at J to 4 bases, leaving 7 bases not matched to a gene. CDR1 and CDR2 from the germline V gene are SQVTM and ANQGSEA. CDR3 loop: CSVVGTDPNQPQHF. The CDR3 bases are TGCAGCGTTGTAGGGACAGATCCTAATCAGCCCCAGCATTTT.

A few counts support this clone. V usage is TRBV29-1 and J usage is TRBJ1-2; D ambiguous. Trimming pared 1 base from V and 3 bases from J, leaving 9 bases between. Germline CDR1 and CDR2: SQVTM and ANQGSEA. CDR3 length: 13 amino acids. The chain's CDR3 is CSVEGGWHYGYTF. The CDR3 DNA follows: TGCAGCGTTGAAGGGGGATGGCACTATGGCTACACCTTC.

The chain employs TRBV4-1 and TRBJ2-7; TRBD1 agrees at 7 bases. The ends lost 4 bases at V and 2 bases at J; junction bases unmatched: 2. Per the germline V gene, CDR1 is MGHRA and CDR2 is YSYEKL. The length of the CDR3 is 13 residues. In DNA, the CDR3 is TGCGCCAGCAGCCTGGGGACAGCCTACGAGCAGTACTTC. Encoded protein: CASSLGTAYEQYF.

The chain recombines TRBV13 with TRBJ2-2; tentatively, D is TRBD1 or TRBD2 (6 bases each). V was trimmed by 0 bases and J by 0 bases, leaving 8 bases between them. This CDR3 region has 16 residues. CDR1 is PRHDT and CDR2 is FYEKMQ in the germline V gene (reference sequence). Here the CDR3 DNA reads TGTGCCAGCAGCTTAGGAGGGGGGACGAACACCGGGGAGCTGTTTTTT. Its translation is CASSLGGGTNTGELFF.

The CDR3 DNA follows: TGTGCCAGCAGCTGGGTTAATGAGCAGTTCTTC. This sequence encodes CASSWVNEQFF. This rearrangement joins TRBV5-6 to TRBJ2-1; D is unresolved. CDR1 and CDR2 from the germline V gene are SGHDT and YYEEEE. This CDR3 comprises 11 residues. V was clipped by 3 bases and J by 7 bases, with 5 bases between them. The complete variable domain, with remaining parts taken from reference TRBV5-6 and TRBJ2-1, reads DAGVTQSPTHLIKTRGQQVTLRCSPKSGHDTVSWYQQALGQGPQFIFQYYEEEERQRGNFPDRFSGHQFPNYSSELNVNALLLGDSALYLCASSWVNEQFFGPGTRLTVL.

This chain uses TRBV28 with TRBJ1-2; D gene ambiguous. The V end was cut by 3 bases, the J end by 1 base, with 12 bases between. CDR1 and CDR2 from the germline V gene are MDHEN and SYDVKM. This CDR3 contains 15 residues. CDR3 sequence reads: CASSFPSRSNYGYTF. For the CDR3, the DNA is TGTGCCAGCAGTTTCCCAAGTCGGAGTAACTATGGCTACACCTTC.